This TCR delta chain stems from a study of γδ T cells in repeated Plasmodium falciparum infection. On the study more broadly: Age- and gender-matched Australian children served as comparison for malaria-exposed Malian children. Samples were taken at baseline, before some infections, and 21 days after each. Study results and limitations: Malian children's Vdelta2-negative repertoires appeared more expanded and less diverse than Australians'. Repeated controlled infections reportedly drove waves of new clonotype selection in Vdelta2-negative, mostly Vdelta1+, gammadelta repertoires.

This clone has at least ten counts. Its antigen is currently unknown. The protein that TCRdb holds for this DNA derives from a much larger clone and differs from the translated DNA at residue 3, which likely indicates a read error; the protein shown here is translated from the DNA. Bulk repertoires came from Vgamma9/Vdelta2+ or Vdelta2-negative gammadelta T cells flow-sorted from PBMC. TCRdb applied CATT to the multiplex PCR reads for clone calling. Altogether 50,000 to 55,000 delta-chain clones are present, 1.9% being singletons, with the ten largest covering around 24%. This CDR3 region has 15 residues. Germline loops: CDR1 GEAIGNYY, CDR2 EKD.

The chain couples TRDV2 to TRDJ1, with 8 bases fitting TRDD3. In the absence of a J gene in TCRdb, the DNA was matched to germline to assign it here. This clonotype originated in a pool of human donors (malaria-infected and uninfected, not separated). Material for sequencing was gamma-delta T cells from blood. The DNA of the CDR3 is TGTGCCCGTGACTCCCTGGGGGACAACACCGATAAACTCATCTTT. As protein: CARDSLGDNTDKLIF.